A selection of T cell receptor beta chains follows, all from one sample in a study of regulatory T cells in long-lasting Graves disease. TCRdb reanalysed the multiplex PCR reads using MiXCR and keeps one entry per CDR3 protein. The data hold 200,000 to 250,000 distinct CDR3 sequences, with 20% observed a single time. The sequenced sample was peripheral blood mononuclear cells (PBMCs), obtained at new diagnosis, from a patient treated with antithyroid drugs. Every receptor here comes from a female donor with Graves disease. The CDR3 runs from the conserved cysteine through the conserved F or W. The order of the fields is V gene, clone size, D gene, J gene, CDR3 protein, CDR3 DNA. D genes are given only for firm matches. Not every row has a clone size; where given, it reads once, few, many or a size class.

V gene: TRBV7-2; clone size: many; D gene: NA; J gene: TRBJ2-5; CDR3 protein: CASSLEAEETQYF; CDR3 DNA: TGTGCCAGCAGCTTAGAGGCCGAAGAGACCCAGTACTTC
V gene: TRBV27; clone size: NA; D gene: TRBD1; J gene: TRBJ1-2; CDR3 protein: CASSFSTGGDYGYTF; CDR3 DNA: TGTGCCAGCAGTTTTTCGACAGGGGGCGACTATGGCTACACCTTC
V gene: TRBV7-8; clone size: many; D gene: NA; J gene: TRBJ1-1; CDR3 protein: CASSLLSSGQIEAFF; CDR3 DNA: TGTGCCAGCAGCTTATTGAGCTCGGGGCAAATTGAAGCTTTCTTT
V gene: TRBV11-3; clone size: many; D gene: NA; J gene: TRBJ2-2; CDR3 protein: CASRLDGELTGELFF; CDR3 DNA: TGTGCCAGCAGACTAGACGGGGAATTAACCGGGGAGCTGTTTTTT
V gene: TRBV7-2; clone size: medium-sized; D gene: NA; J gene: TRBJ2-3; CDR3 protein: CASSPVAGADTQYF; CDR3 DNA: TGTGCCAGCAGTCCCGTGGCAGGAGCAGATACGCAGTATTTT
V gene: TRBV7-8; clone size: many; D gene: NA; J gene: TRBJ1-1; CDR3 protein: CASSAQEGAFF; CDR3 DNA: TGTGCCAGCAGCGCACAAGAGGGAGCTTTCTTT
V gene: TRBV20-1; clone size: few; D gene: NA; J gene: TRBJ2-7; CDR3 protein: CSARVPVAYEQYF; CDR3 DNA: TGCAGTGCTAGAGTCCCAGTCGCCTACGAGCAGTACTTC
V gene: TRBV7-2; clone size: many; D gene: TRBD2; J gene: TRBJ2-2; CDR3 protein: CASSREAGGPAGELFF; CDR3 DNA: TGTGCCAGCAGCCGAGAGGCGGGGGGTCCAGCCGGGGAGCTGTTTTTT
V gene: TRBV2; clone size: many; D gene: NA; J gene: TRBJ1-1; CDR3 protein: CASTEGGHLNTEAFF; CDR3 DNA: TGTGCCAGCACCGAAGGTGGACACCTGAACACTGAAGCTTTCTTT
V gene: TRBV5-6; clone size: many; D gene: TRBD1; J gene: TRBJ2-5; CDR3 protein: CASSLDDRGGETQYF; CDR3 DNA: TGTGCCAGCAGCTTGGACGACAGGGGGGGAGAGACCCAGTACTTC
V gene: TRBV20-1; clone size: many; D gene: NA; J gene: TRBJ2-3; CDR3 protein: CSAREPATDTQYF; CDR3 DNA: TGCAGTGCTAGAGAACCCGCAACAGATACGCAGTATTTT
V gene: TRBV5-1; clone size: NA; D gene: NA; J gene: TRBJ1-1; CDR3 protein: CASSLSSRSTEAFF; CDR3 DNA: TGCGCCAGCAGCTTGTCTAGTCGGAGCACTGAAGCTTTCTTT
V gene: TRBV24-1; clone size: NA; D gene: NA; J gene: TRBJ2-2; CDR3 protein: CATSTTGRDGELFF; CDR3 DNA: TGTGCCACCAGCACGACAGGACGGGACGGGGAGCTGTTTTTT
V gene: TRBV7-2; clone size: NA; D gene: NA; J gene: TRBJ2-1; CDR3 protein: CASSPSAPRRNEQFF; CDR3 DNA: TGTGCCAGCAGCCCAAGCGCCCCCCGGAGAAATGAGCAGTTCTTC
V gene: TRBV11-2; clone size: many; D gene: NA; J gene: TRBJ1-2; CDR3 protein: CASSYGRDSNYGYTF; CDR3 DNA: TGTGCCAGCAGCTACGGCCGGGACTCTAACTATGGCTACACCTTC
V gene: TRBV4-1; clone size: once; D gene: TRBD2; J gene: TRBJ2-5; CDR3 protein: CASSQDRLAGWRETQYF; CDR3 DNA: TGCGCCAGCAGCCAAGATCGGCTAGCGGGATGGAGGGAGACCCAGTACTTC
V gene: TRBV6-2/TRBV6-3; clone size: many; D gene: TRBD1; J gene: TRBJ1-5; CDR3 protein: CASRIRDSYNQPQHF; CDR3 DNA: TGTGCCAGCAGGATCCGGGACAGCTACAATCAGCCCCAGCATTTT
V gene: TRBV7-9; clone size: NA; D gene: NA; J gene: TRBJ1-4; CDR3 protein: CASSPGRKQLGVKNCFF; CDR3 DNA: NA
V gene: TRBV5-1; clone size: many; D gene: NA; J gene: TRBJ2-6; CDR3 protein: CASSSRPGISSGANVLTF; CDR3 DNA: TGCGCCAGCAGCTCGCGGCCAGGGATAAGCTCTGGGGCCAACGTCCTGACTTTC
V gene: TRBV5-5; clone size: NA; D gene: TRBD2; J gene: TRBJ2-2; CDR3 protein: CASSKLAGGPNTGELFF; CDR3 DNA: TGTGCCAGCAGCAAACTAGCGGGAGGCCCCAACACCGGGGAGCTGTTTTTT
V gene: TRBV19; clone size: many; D gene: NA; J gene: TRBJ1-5; CDR3 protein: CASTGDINNQPQHF; CDR3 DNA: TGTGCCAGTACAGGGGACATTAACAATCAGCCCCAGCATTTT
V gene: TRBV28; clone size: NA; D gene: NA; J gene: TRBJ2-1; CDR3 protein: CASSLSVSSYNEQFF; CDR3 DNA: TGTGCCAGCAGCTTATCGGTCAGCTCCTACAATGAGCAGTTCTTC
V gene: TRBV20-1; clone size: many; D gene: TRBD2; J gene: TRBJ2-5; CDR3 protein: CSAGEGPGGQETQYF; CDR3 DNA: TGCAGTGCTGGGGAGGGGCCGGGGGGACAAGAGACCCAGTACTTC
V gene: TRBV20-1; clone size: NA; D gene: TRBD2; J gene: TRBJ2-1; CDR3 protein: CSARDIASGDRGEQFF; CDR3 DNA: TGCAGTGCTAGAGATATAGCTAGCGGGGATCGAGGTGAGCAGTTCTTC
V gene: TRBV2; clone size: many; D gene: NA; J gene: TRBJ2-4; CDR3 protein: CASSGTGKLAKNIQYF; CDR3 DNA: TGTGCCAGCAGCGGTACAGGGAAGCTAGCCAAAAACATTCAGTACTTC
V gene: TRBV12-3/TRBV12-4; clone size: many; D gene: TRBD1; J gene: TRBJ2-2; CDR3 protein: CASSFRTGEHRELFF; CDR3 DNA: TGTGCCAGCAGTTTTAGGACAGGGGAACACCGGGAGCTGTTTTTT
V gene: TRBV4-3; clone size: many; D gene: NA; J gene: TRBJ2-7; CDR3 protein: CASSQDNRQPYEQYF; CDR3 DNA: TGCGCCAGCAGCCAAGATAATCGACAGCCCTACGAGCAGTACTTC
V gene: TRBV7-6; clone size: few; D gene: NA; J gene: TRBJ1-5; CDR3 protein: CASSYGPTENQPQHF; CDR3 DNA: TGTGCCAGCAGCTATGGACCCACGGAGAATCAGCCCCAGCATTTT
V gene: TRBV5-1; clone size: many; D gene: NA; J gene: TRBJ2-3; CDR3 protein: CASSHSTQVRTDTQYF; CDR3 DNA: TGCGCCAGCAGTCACTCGACCCAGGTCCGTACAGATACGCAGTATTTT
V gene: TRBV7-2; clone size: many; D gene: NA; J gene: TRBJ2-1; CDR3 protein: CASSLVGYNNEQFF; CDR3 DNA: TGTGCCAGCAGCTTAGTAGGGTACAACAATGAGCAGTTCTTC
V gene: TRBV4-2; clone size: many; D gene: NA; J gene: TRBJ2-1; CDR3 protein: CASSQVPSGSYNEQFF; CDR3 DNA: TGTGCCAGCAGCCAAGTTCCAAGCGGCTCCTACAATGAGCAGTTCTTC
V gene: TRBV12-3/TRBV12-4; clone size: many; D gene: NA; J gene: TRBJ2-2; CDR3 protein: CASSLEVGAGELFF; CDR3 DNA: TGTGCCAGCAGTTTAGAGGTTGGGGCCGGGGAGCTGTTTTTT
V gene: TRBV24-1; clone size: many; D gene: TRBD1; J gene: TRBJ1-2; CDR3 protein: CATSDTATGNGGYTF; CDR3 DNA: TGTGCCACCAGTGACACCGCGACAGGGAACGGTGGCTACACCTTC
V gene: TRBV12-3/TRBV12-4; clone size: NA; D gene: NA; J gene: TRBJ2-2; CDR3 protein: CASSELSGNTRELFF; CDR3 DNA: TGTGCCAGCAGTGAGTTAAGTGGGAACACCCGGGAGCTGTTTTTT
V gene: TRBV20-1; clone size: few; D gene: TRBD1; J gene: TRBJ1-2; CDR3 protein: CSARDGTGGNGGYTF; CDR3 DNA: TGCAGTGCTAGAGATGGGACAGGGGGCAATGGTGGCTACACCTTC
V gene: TRBV14; clone size: NA; D gene: TRBD2; J gene: TRBJ2-2; CDR3 protein: CASSQYSGITGELFF; CDR3 DNA: TGTGCCAGCAGCCAATATAGCGGGATAACCGGGGAGCTGTTTTTT
V gene: TRBV15; clone size: many; D gene: TRBD1; J gene: TRBJ2-3; CDR3 protein: CATSSTRDRVDTQYF; CDR3 DNA: TGTGCCACCAGCAGTACCCGGGACAGGGTAGATACGCAGTATTTT
V gene: TRBV10-2; clone size: many; D gene: TRBD1; J gene: TRBJ2-2; CDR3 protein: CASSAQGANTGELFF; CDR3 DNA: TGCGCCAGCAGTGCACAGGGGGCGAACACCGGGGAGCTGTTTTTT
V gene: TRBV7-8; clone size: many; D gene: NA; J gene: TRBJ1-5; CDR3 protein: CASSLARTESQPQHF; CDR3 DNA: TGTGCCAGCAGCTTAGCTCGGACAGAGAGTCAGCCCCAGCATTTT
V gene: TRBV18; clone size: many; D gene: TRBD1; J gene: TRBJ1-4; CDR3 protein: CASSRTGGAKEKLFF; CDR3 DNA: TGTGCCAGCTCTCGGACAGGGGGCGCGAAGGAAAAACTGTTTTTT
V gene: TRBV2; clone size: many; D gene: NA; J gene: TRBJ2-1; CDR3 protein: CASRMAVEQFF; CDR3 DNA: TGTGCCAGCAGAATGGCGGTTGAGCAGTTCTTC
V gene: TRBV29-1; clone size: many; D gene: NA; J gene: TRBJ2-3; CDR3 protein: CSVGLPLGITDTQYF; CDR3 DNA: TGCAGCGTTGGCCTTCCGCTAGGAATCACAGATACGCAGTATTTT
V gene: TRBV5-1; clone size: many; D gene: NA; J gene: TRBJ2-5; CDR3 protein: CASSLVGGETQYF; CDR3 DNA: TGCGCCAGCAGCTTGGTGGGCGGTGAGACCCAGTACTTC
V gene: TRBV10-3; clone size: NA; D gene: NA; J gene: TRBJ2-2; CDR3 protein: CAILTGGELFF; CDR3 DNA: TGTGCCATCTTGACCGGCGGGGAGCTGTTTTTT
V gene: TRBV7-2; clone size: many; D gene: NA; J gene: TRBJ2-5; CDR3 protein: CASSPLSRGQETQYF; CDR3 DNA: TGTGCCAGCAGCCCACTGTCCCGCGGTCAAGAGACCCAGTACTTC
V gene: TRBV20-1; clone size: many; D gene: TRBD1; J gene: TRBJ1-1; CDR3 protein: CSAITGTGGLNTEAFF; CDR3 DNA: TGCAGTGCTATTACCGGGACAGGGGGCTTGAACACTGAAGCTTTCTTT
V gene: TRBV6-8; clone size: NA; D gene: NA; J gene: TRBJ1-5; CDR3 protein: CASSLLQGALAAQHF; CDR3 DNA: TGTGCCAGCAGTCTACTACAGGGTGCTTTAGCAGCCCAGCATTTT